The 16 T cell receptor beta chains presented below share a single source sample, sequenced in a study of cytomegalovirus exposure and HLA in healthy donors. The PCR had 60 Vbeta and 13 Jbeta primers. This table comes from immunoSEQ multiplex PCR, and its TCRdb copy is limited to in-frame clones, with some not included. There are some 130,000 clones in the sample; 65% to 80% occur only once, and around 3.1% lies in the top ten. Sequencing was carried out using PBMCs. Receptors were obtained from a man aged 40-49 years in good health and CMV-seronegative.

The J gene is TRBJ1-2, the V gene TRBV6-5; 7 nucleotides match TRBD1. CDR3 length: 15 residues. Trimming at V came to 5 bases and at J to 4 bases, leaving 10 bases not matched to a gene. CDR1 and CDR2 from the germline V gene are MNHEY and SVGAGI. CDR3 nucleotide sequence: TGTGCCAGCAGTGCCTCCGGGACAGCGTTCTATGGCTACACCTTC. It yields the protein CASSASGTAFYGYTF.

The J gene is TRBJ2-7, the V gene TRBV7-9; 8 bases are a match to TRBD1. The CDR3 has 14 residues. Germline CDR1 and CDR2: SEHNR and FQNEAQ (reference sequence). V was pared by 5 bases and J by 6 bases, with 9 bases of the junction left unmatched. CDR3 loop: CASSLQGALREQYF. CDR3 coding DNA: TGTGCCAGCAGCCTCCAGGGGGCCCTACGCGAGCAGTACTTC.

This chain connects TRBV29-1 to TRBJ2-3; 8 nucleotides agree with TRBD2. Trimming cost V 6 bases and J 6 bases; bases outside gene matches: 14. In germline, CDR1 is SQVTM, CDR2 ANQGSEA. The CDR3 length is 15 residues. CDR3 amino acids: CSVRRGAGGRDTQYF. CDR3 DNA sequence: TGCAGCGTACGCCGGGGGGCGGGAGGACGTGATACGCAGTATTTT.

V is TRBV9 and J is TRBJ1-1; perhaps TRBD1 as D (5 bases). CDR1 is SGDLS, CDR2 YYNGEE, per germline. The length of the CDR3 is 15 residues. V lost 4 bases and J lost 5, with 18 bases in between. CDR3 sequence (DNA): TGTGCCAGCAGCCCGGTTACGGGGGGAATAACTGAAGCTTTCTTT. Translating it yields CASSPVTGGITEAFF. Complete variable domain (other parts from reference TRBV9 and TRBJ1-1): DSGVTQTPKHLITATGQRVTLRCSPRSGDLSVYWYQQSLDQGLQFLIQYYNGEERAKGNILERFSAQQFPDLHSELNLSSLELGDSALYFCASSPVTGGITEAFFGQGTRLTVV.

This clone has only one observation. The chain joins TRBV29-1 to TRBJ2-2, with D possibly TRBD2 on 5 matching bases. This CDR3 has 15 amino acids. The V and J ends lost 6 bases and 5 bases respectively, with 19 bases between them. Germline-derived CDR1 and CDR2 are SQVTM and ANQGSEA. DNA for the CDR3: TGCAGCGTCGCTGACACCAATGAGGGAACCGGGGAGCTGTTTTTT. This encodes CSVADTNEGTGELFF.

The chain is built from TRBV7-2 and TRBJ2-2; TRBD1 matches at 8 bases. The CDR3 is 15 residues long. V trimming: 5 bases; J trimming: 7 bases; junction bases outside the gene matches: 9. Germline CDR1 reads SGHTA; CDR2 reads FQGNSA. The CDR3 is CASSRQGNFDGELFF. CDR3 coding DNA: TGTGCCAGCAGCCGACAGGGGAATTTCGACGGGGAGCTGTTTTTT.

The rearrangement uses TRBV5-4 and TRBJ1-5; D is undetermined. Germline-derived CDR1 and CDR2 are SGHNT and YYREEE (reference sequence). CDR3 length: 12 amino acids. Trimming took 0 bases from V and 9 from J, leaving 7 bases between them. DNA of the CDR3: TGTGCCAGCAGCTTGGGCCGGGGGCCCCAGCATTTT. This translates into CASSLGRGPQHF.

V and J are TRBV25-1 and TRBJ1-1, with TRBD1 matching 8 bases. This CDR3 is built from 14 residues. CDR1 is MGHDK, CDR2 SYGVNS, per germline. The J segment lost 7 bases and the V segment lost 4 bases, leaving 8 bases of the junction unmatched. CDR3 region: CASSVVDRGGEAFF. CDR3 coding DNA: TGTGCCAGCAGTGTCGTCGACAGGGGTGGTGAAGCTTTCTTT. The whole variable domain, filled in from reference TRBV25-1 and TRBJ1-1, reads EADIYQTPRYLVIGTGKKITLECSQTMGHDKMYWYQQDPGMELHLIHYSYGVNSTEKGDLSSESTVSRIRTEHFPLTLESARPSHTSQYLCASSVVDRGGEAFFGQGTRLTVV.

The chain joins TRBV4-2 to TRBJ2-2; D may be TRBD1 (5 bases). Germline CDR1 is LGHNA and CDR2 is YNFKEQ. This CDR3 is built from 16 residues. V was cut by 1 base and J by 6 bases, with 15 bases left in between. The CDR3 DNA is TGTGCCAGCAGCCAAGTTCCCAGGGAAGTAGCCGGGGAGCTGTTTTTT. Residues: CASSQVPREVAGELFF.

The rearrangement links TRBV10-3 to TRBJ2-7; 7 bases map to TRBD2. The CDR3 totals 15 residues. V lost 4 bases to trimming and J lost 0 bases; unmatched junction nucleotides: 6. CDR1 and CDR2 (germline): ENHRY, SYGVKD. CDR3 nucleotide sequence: TGTGCCATCAGTGCCGGGGGGTTTTCCTCCTACGAGCAGTACTTC. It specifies CAISAGGFSSYEQYF.

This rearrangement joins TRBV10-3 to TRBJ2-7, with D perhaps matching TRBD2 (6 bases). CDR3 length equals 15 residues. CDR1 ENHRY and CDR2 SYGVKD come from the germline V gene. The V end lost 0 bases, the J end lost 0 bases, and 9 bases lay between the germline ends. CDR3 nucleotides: TGTGCCATCAGTGAGTCGGCGGGGAGCTCCTACGAGCAGTACTTC. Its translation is CAISESAGSSYEQYF.

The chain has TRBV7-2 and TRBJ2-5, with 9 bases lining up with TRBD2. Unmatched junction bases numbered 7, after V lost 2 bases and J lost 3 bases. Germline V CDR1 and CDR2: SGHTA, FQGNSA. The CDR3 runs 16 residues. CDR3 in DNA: TGTGCCAGCAGCTTAAGTTCTAGCGGGGCGAAAGAGACCCAGTACTTC. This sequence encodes CASSLSSSGAKETQYF.

The CDR3 protein is CASSQDTRTRRHGEQYF. DNA of the CDR3: TGTGCCAGCAGCCAAGATACGCGGACTAGAAGGCATGGCGAGCAGTACTTC. The gene calls are TRBV4-2 and TRBJ2-7; TRBD2 aligns across 7 bases. Trimming took 0 bases from V and 6 from J; bases not matched to a gene: 14. From germline, CDR1 is LGHNA and CDR2 YNFKEQ. The length of the CDR3 is 17 residues.

In nucleotides, the CDR3 is TGTGCCAGCAGCTTTTCAGGGCCTGGAAACACCATATATTTT. Its protein is CASSFSGPGNTIYF. This chain uses TRBV7-4 with TRBJ1-3, with D possibly being TRBD1 (5 bases). This CDR3 has 14 amino acids. The ends were cut back, 3 bases at V and 2 bases at J, with 8 bases in the middle. Germline V CDR1 and CDR2: SGHVT, SQSDAQ.

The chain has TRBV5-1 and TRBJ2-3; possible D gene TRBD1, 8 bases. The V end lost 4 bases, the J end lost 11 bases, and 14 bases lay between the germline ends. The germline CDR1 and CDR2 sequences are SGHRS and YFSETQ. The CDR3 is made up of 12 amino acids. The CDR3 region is CASSTNRGGQYF. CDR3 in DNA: TGCGCCAGCAGCACGAACAGGGGGGGGCAGTATTTT. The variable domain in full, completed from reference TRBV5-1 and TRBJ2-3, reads KAGVTQTPRYLIKTRGQQVTLSCSPISGHRSVSWYQQTPGQGLQFLFEYFSETQRNKGNFPGRFSGRQFSNSRSEMNVSTLELGDSALYLCASSTNRGGQYFGPGTRLTVL.

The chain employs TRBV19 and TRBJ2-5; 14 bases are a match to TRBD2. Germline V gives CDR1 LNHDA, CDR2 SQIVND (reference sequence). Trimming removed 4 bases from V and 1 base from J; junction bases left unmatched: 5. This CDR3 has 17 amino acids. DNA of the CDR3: TGTGCCAGTAGTACTGGGACTAGCGGGGGCCCCCAAGAGACCCAGTACTTC. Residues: CASSTGTSGGPQETQYF.